These T cell receptor beta chains were read from a single sample in a study of cytomegalovirus exposure and HLA in healthy donors. TCRdb's copy holds only in-frame clones and misses some; the assay was immunoSEQ multiplex PCR. Seen here are roughly 120,000 clones, 80% to 90% observed once, and the top ten hold about 2.7%. The source material was PBMCs. The receptors stem from a woman under 30 in good health and CMV-seropositive. Both conserved end residues are part of each CDR3. The D gene is left open where the match is weak. Rows may omit the clone size; those that give it use once, few, many or a size class.

D: TRBD1
V: TRBV11-1
J: TRBJ2-1
size: once
DNA: TGTGCCAGCACCCCGTATAGGGACAGGGTTGGGCATGAGCAGTTCTTC
CDR3: CASTPYRDRVGHEQFF

D: .
V: TRBV9
J: TRBJ1-1
size: once
DNA: TGTGCCAGCAGCGTAGATGACTCCACTGAAGCTTTCTTT
CDR3: CASSVDDSTEAFF

D: TRBD2
V: TRBV28
J: TRBJ2-2
size: .
DNA: TGTGCCAGCAGATCCGGACTAGCGGGGGGTTCGGACACCGGGGAGCTGTTTTTT
CDR3: CASRSGLAGGSDTGELFF

D: TRBD1
V: TRBV10-3
J: TRBJ1-1
size: .
DNA: TGTGCCATCACCCGGACAGGAGGGGACAACACTGAAGCTTTCTTT
CDR3: CAITRTGGDNTEAFF

D: .
V: TRBV14
J: TRBJ2-3
size: .
DNA: TGTGCCAGCAGCCAACTGGGGGCAGGAGATACGCAGTATTTT
CDR3: CASSQLGAGDTQYF

D: TRBD1
V: TRBV5-4
J: TRBJ1-2
size: .
DNA: TGTGCCAGCAGCTTGGAGGGGGCGACGGGCTACACCTTC
CDR3: CASSLEGATGYTF

D: .
V: TRBV27
J: TRBJ1-2
size: many
DNA: TGTGCCAGCAGTATGGGCCCCGGGGACTATGGCTACACCTTC
CDR3: CASSMGPGDYGYTF

D: TRBD2
V: TRBV7-9
J: TRBJ2-5
size: few
DNA: TGTGCCAGCAGCATTGGACTAGCGGGAAAAGAAGAGACCCAGTACTTC
CDR3: CASSIGLAGKEETQYF

D: TRBD1
V: TRBV5-1
J: TRBJ1-1
size: .
DNA: TGCGCCAGCAGCTCCCAGGGGGCACAGACTGAAGCTTTCTTT
CDR3: CASSSQGAQTEAFF

D: .
V: TRBV6-6
J: TRBJ1-4
size: .
DNA: TGTGCCAGCAGTCTACAACAGGGTGAAAAACTGTTTTTT
CDR3: CASSLQQGEKLFF

D: .
V: TRBV11-3
J: TRBJ2-1
size: .
DNA: TGTGCCAGCAGCTTCTGGGGGACAAACAATGAGCAGTTCTTC
CDR3: CASSFWGTNNEQFF

D: TRBD1
V: TRBV19
J: TRBJ1-2
size: .
DNA: TGTGCCAGTAGTATTTCTCGGGACAGGATTGGCTACACCTTC
CDR3: CASSISRDRIGYTF

D: TRBD1
V: TRBV6-4
J: TRBJ1-5
size: few
DNA: TGTGCCAGCAGTCAGGACAGGGACCAAACCCAGCATTTT
CDR3: CASSQDRDQTQHF

D: .
V: TRBV18
J: TRBJ1-1
size: .
DNA: TGTGCCAGCTCACCACCCGGGAGGGGTCGAAAGAACACTGAAGCTTTCTTT
CDR3: CASSPPGRGRKNTEAFF

D: TRBD2
V: TRBV6-4
J: TRBJ2-7
size: few
DNA: TGTGCCAGCAGGGCCCTAGCGGGCCACGAGCAGTACTTC
CDR3: CASRALAGHEQYF

D: .
V: TRBV7-9
J: TRBJ1-1
size: .
DNA: TGTGCCAGCAGGACCGGCGCTAGCACTGAAGCTTTCTTT
CDR3: CASRTGASTEAFF

D: .
V: TRBV5-4
J: TRBJ1-3
size: .
DNA: TGTGCCAGCAGCTTGCGCTATGGAAACACCATATATTTT
CDR3: CASSLRYGNTIYF

D: TRBD2
V: TRBV7-6
J: TRBJ2-3
size: .
DNA: TGTGCCAGCAGCGCAGGACTAGCGAGCACAGATACGCAGTATTTT
CDR3: CASSAGLASTDTQYF

D: TRBD1
V: TRBV29-1
J: TRBJ2-5
size: .
DNA: TGCAGCGTTGAAGGGAGGGGACAGGGGCTTTGGGAGACCCAGTACTTC
CDR3: CSVEGRGQGLWETQYF

D: .
V: TRBV5-3
J: TRBJ2-7
size: .
DNA: TGTGCCAGAAGCTTGAAAGAGACACCTGACTCCTACGAGCAGTACTTC
CDR3: CARSLKETPDSYEQYF

D: .
V: TRBV6-5
J: TRBJ2-7
size: .
DNA: TGTGCCAGCACCCCGACAGGCAGGGCCGAGCAGTACTTC
CDR3: CASTPTGRAEQYF

D: .
V: TRBV18
J: TRBJ2-5
size: .
DNA: TGTGCCAGCTCAGGCGGAGTCAGAAACCAAGAAACCCAGTACTTC
CDR3: CASSGGVRNQETQYF

D: TRBD2
V: TRBV11-2
J: TRBJ2-3
size: .
DNA: TGTGCCAGCAGCTTAGATGGACTAGGAGATTATACGCAGTATTTT
CDR3: CASSLDGLGDYTQYF

D: TRBD2
V: TRBV4-1
J: TRBJ2-5
size: .
DNA: TGCGCCAGCAGCCATCCCCTAGCGGGGCCGCTCGGGACCCAGTACTTC
CDR3: CASSHPLAGPLGTQYF

D: .
V: TRBV5-1
J: TRBJ1-2
size: few
DNA: TGCGCCAGCAGCATACAGGGTCGAGACGGTGATGGCTACACCTTC
CDR3: CASSIQGRDGDGYTF